These T cell receptor beta chains were read from a single sample in a study of radiotherapy plus CTLA-4 blockade in lung cancer. The method was immunoSEQ multiplex PCR; TCRdb's version includes in-frame clones alone and lacks a portion of them. The data contain tens of thousands of clones, under 80% of them singletons. The starting material was peripheral blood, obtained from a patient treated with radiotherapy plus ipilimumab. The receptors derive from a human donor with non-small cell lung cancer who had stable disease on radiotherapy plus ipilimumab. The CDR3 runs from the conserved cysteine through the conserved F or W. The D gene is left open where the match is weak. The size entry is marked missing in some rows and otherwise reads once, few, many or a size class.

.	TRBV7-2	.	TRBJ1-1	15	CASSLVGGSGSEAFF	TGTGCCAGCAGCTTAGTGGGGGGGTCGGGTAGCGAAGCTTTCTTT
TRBD1	TRBV7-2	.	TRBJ2-3	12	CASSRDSHTQYF	TGTGCCAGCAGCCGGGACAGTCATACGCAGTATTTT
.	TRBV18	once	TRBJ1-1	14	CASSPGLERTEAFF	TGTGCCAGCTCACCGGGACTCGAACGGACTGAAGCTTTCTTT
TRBD2	TRBV9	.	TRBJ2-2	18	CASSKHPTSRLDTGELFF	TGTGCCAGCAGCAAACACCCGACTAGCCGACTCGACACCGGGGAGCTGTTTTTT
TRBD1	TRBV7-3	once	TRBJ2-7	15	CASSSTGTGVDEQYF	TGTGCCAGCAGCTCAACCGGGACAGGGGTGGACGAGCAGTACTTC
.	TRBV7-6	few	TRBJ2-5	15	CASSLVPSLDGTQYF	TGTGCCAGCAGCTTAGTCCCTAGTCTTGATGGGACCCAGTACTTC
.	TRBV19	.	TRBJ2-3	13	CASSLDDRDTQYF	TGTGCCAGTAGTCTAGACGACAGGGATACGCAGTATTTT
.	TRBV6-6	.	TRBJ2-1	13	CASSYSPVHEQFF	TGTGCCAGCAGTTACTCTCCGGTGCATGAGCAGTTCTTC
TRBD1	TRBV18	.	TRBJ2-4	16	CASSPRQDREANIQYF	TGTGCCAGCTCACCGCGCCAGGACAGGGAGGCAAACATTCAGTACTTC
TRBD1	TRBV5-1	.	TRBJ2-1	15	CASSLEGGPYNEQFF	TGCGCCAGCAGCTTGGAAGGGGGCCCCTACAATGAGCAGTTCTTC
TRBD1	TRBV30	few	TRBJ1-2	14	CAWRRTGGGYGYTF	TGTGCCTGGAGGCGGACAGGGGGTGGCTATGGCTACACCTTC
.	TRBV14	.	TRBJ2-7	16	CASSQDRGQLGYEQYF	TGTGCCAGCAGCCAGGACCGGGGACAACTAGGCTACGAGCAGTACTTC
.	TRBV7-2	.	TRBJ1-6	19	CASSLGFWGVASYNSPLHF	TGTGCCAGCAGCTTAGGGTTCTGGGGGGTTGCGTCCTATAATTCACCCCTCCACTTT
TRBD1	TRBV25-1	.	TRBJ1-1	13	CASSGQVGTEAFF	TGTGCCAGCAGCGGACAGGTTGGGACTGAAGCTTTCTTT
.	TRBV9	once	TRBJ1-5	14	CASNLGGSNQPQHF	TGTGCCAGCAACCTCGGGGGGTCCAATCAGCCCCAGCATTTT
TRBD1	TRBV6-4	many	TRBJ1-1	15	CASSDSGTGGSEAFF	TGTGCCAGCAGTGACTCGGGGACAGGGGGGTCTGAAGCTTTCTTT
.	TRBV2	.	TRBJ2-1	13	CAILRSGYNEQFF	TGTGCCATTCTTAGGTCGGGGTACAATGAGCAGTTCTTC
.	TRBV4-1	once	TRBJ1-1	14	CASSQVSWAGEAFF	TGCGCCAGCAGCCAAGTTTCTTGGGCAGGTGAAGCTTTCTTT
.	TRBV19	.	TRBJ1-6	16	CARGAIQASYNSPLHF	TGTGCCAGGGGGGCTATACAGGCATCCTATAATTCACCCCTCCACTTT
.	TRBV19	.	TRBJ1-2	14	CASTGQGLNYGYTF	TGTGCCAGTACCGGGCAGGGGTTAAACTATGGCTACACCTTC
.	TRBV29-1	.	TRBJ1-2	11	CSTDRSHGYTF	TGCAGCACAGACAGGAGCCATGGCTACACCTTC
.	TRBV19	.	TRBJ2-5	12	CASSLREETQYF	TGTGCCAGTAGTCTGAGAGAAGAGACCCAGTACTTC
TRBD1	TRBV29-1	.	TRBJ2-4	12	CSVFGQGNIQYF	TGCAGCGTTTTCGGACAGGGCAACATTCAGTACTTC
.	TRBV7-2	.	TRBJ1-2	12	CASRRAGDGYTF	TGTGCCAGCAGGAGGGCAGGGGACGGCTACACCTTC
.	TRBV30	.	TRBJ2-2	14	CAWRGTVNTGELFF	TGTGCCTGGCGCGGGACGGTGAACACCGGGGAGCTGTTTTTT
TRBD2	TRBV7-9	few	TRBJ2-3	17	CASSLGYVSGGPDTQYF	TGTGCCAGCAGCTTAGGATACGTCAGCGGGGGGCCAGATACGCAGTATTTT
.	TRBV2	.	TRBJ1-1	11	CATTGNTEAFF	TGTGCCACCACGGGGAACACTGAAGCTTTCTTT
TRBD1	TRBV5-1	.	TRBJ2-6	19	CASSLAAGTGNSGANVLTF	TGCGCCAGCAGCTTGGCCGCCGGGACAGGTAACTCTGGGGCCAACGTCCTGACTTTC